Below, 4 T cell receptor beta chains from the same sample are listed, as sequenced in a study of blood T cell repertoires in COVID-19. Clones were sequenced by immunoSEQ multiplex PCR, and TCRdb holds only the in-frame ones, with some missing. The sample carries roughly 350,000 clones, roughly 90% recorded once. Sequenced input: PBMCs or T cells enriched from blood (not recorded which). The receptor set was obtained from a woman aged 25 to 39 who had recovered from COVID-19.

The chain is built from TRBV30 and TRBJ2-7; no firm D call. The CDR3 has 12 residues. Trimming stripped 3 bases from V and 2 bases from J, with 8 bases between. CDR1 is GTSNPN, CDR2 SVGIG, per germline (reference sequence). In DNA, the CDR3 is TGTGCCTGGAGCATAGTAACCTACGAGCAGTACTTC. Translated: CAWSIVTYEQYF.

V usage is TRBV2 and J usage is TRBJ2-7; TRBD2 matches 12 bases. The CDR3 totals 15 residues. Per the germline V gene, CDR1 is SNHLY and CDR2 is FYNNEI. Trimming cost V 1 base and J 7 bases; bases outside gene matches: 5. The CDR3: CASSEGLAGVAEQYF. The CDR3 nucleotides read TGTGCCAGCAGTGAAGGACTAGCGGGGGTCGCAGAGCAGTACTTC.

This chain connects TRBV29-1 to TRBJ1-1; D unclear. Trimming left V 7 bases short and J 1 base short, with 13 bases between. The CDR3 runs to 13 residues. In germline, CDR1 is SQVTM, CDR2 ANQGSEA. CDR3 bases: TGCAGCGGGCGTTTACAGTGGAACACTGAAGCTTTCTTT. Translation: CSGRLQWNTEAFF.

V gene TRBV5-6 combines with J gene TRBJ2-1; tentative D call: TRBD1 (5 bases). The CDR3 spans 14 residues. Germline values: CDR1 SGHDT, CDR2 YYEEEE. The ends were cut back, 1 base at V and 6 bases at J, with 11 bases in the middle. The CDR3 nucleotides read TGTGCCAGCAGCTTGTGGGCAGGGTTCAATGAGCAGTTCTTC. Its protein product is CASSLWAGFNEQFF.